The 14 T cell receptor beta chains below come from one sample, sequenced in a study of regulatory T cells in long-lasting Graves disease (dated by TCRdb to the early 2020s). Library construction relied on multiplex PCR. These reads were obtained on an Illumina HiSeq 4000. TCR beta libraries were built with iRepertoire HTBI primers and Arm-PCR amplification of CDR3 regions. TCRdb reanalyzed the raw reads on its own, using fastp at Q25 for trimming and MiXCR for clone calling, and kept in-frame beta chains. Each CDR3 protein appears once, grouped with its most common genes and DNA. Counted in this sample were some 600,000 distinct CDR3 sequences; roughly a sixth of them appeared once. The ten most abundant clones make up 12% of the sample. This specimen's time point label, interpreted: newly diagnosed GD, antithyroid drugs for less than 3 months. For both TCR sequencing and RNA sequencing, RNA was extracted from PBMCs using TRIzol.

These data are also associated with another study on T cells in Graves' hyperthyroidism and ophthalmopathy.

Sequencing used peripheral blood mononuclear cells (PBMCs), obtained at new diagnosis, from a patient treated with antithyroid drugs. These TCRs come from a man aged 18-30 years with Graves disease. Donor details come from another sample of the same person, matched by shared clones.

The chain employs TRBV30 and TRBJ2-7; D is possibly TRBD2 (6 bases). V was pared by 8 bases and J by 4 bases, with 18 bases between. The CDR3 consists of 13 residues. Per the germline V gene, CDR1 is GTSNPN and CDR2 is SVGIG (reference sequence). CDR3 nucleotide sequence: TGTGCCCGGAACCGCGGTGGGGGGTACGAGCAGTACTTC. This codes for CARNRGGGYEQYF.

This clonotype has at least ten counts. This chain uses TRBV11-2 with TRBJ2-3; a weak D match, TRBD2 (5 bases). V shed 1 base and J shed 3 bases, with 14 bases lying between them. CDR1 is SGHAT, CDR2 FQNNGV, per germline. The CDR3 runs to 16 residues. The DNA of the CDR3 is TGTGCCAGCAGCTTAGCGGACTCTCCATATACAGATACGCAGTATTTT. This translates into CASSLADSPYTDTQYF.

This clonotype has ten or more counts. V usage is TRBV20-1 and J usage is TRBJ2-7; a weak D match, TRBD2 (7 bases). The CDR3 runs to 19 residues. Germline CDR1 and CDR2: DFQATT and SNEGSKA (reference sequence). V was cut by 0 bases and J by 6 bases, with 30 bases left in between. In nucleotides, the CDR3 is TGCAGTGCTAGAGATAAGGAGCAGGGGAAGGGACTACTCCTACGCGAGCAGTACTTC. Translated: CSARDKEQGKGLLLREQYF.

The rearrangement joins TRBV9 to TRBJ2-1; 8 bases line up with TRBD1. J gave up 1 base and V 3 bases, and 3 bases lay outside the gene matches. CDR1 and CDR2 from the germline V gene are SGDLS and YYNGEE. This CDR3 region has 15 residues. The CDR3 DNA reads as TGTGCCAGCAGCGCGAGACAGGGGTCCTACAATGAGCAGTTCTTC. Its protein product is CASSARQGSYNEQFF.

This clonotype has a count of ten or more. The rearrangement links TRBV11-3 to TRBJ2-1, with 7 bases lining up with TRBD1. Germline trimming cut 6 bases from V and 4 bases from J; bases unmatched to any gene: 6. Germline V gene lookup returns CDR1 SGHNT and CDR2 YENEEA. This CDR3 is built from 14 residues. This CDR3 is CASSNRDRYNEQFF. In DNA form, the CDR3 reads TGTGCCAGCAGTAACCGGGACAGATACAATGAGCAGTTCTTC.

This clonotype has a handful of counts. The rearrangement links TRBV2 to TRBJ2-7; D is possibly TRBD2 (8 bases). From germline, CDR1 is SNHLY and CDR2 FYNNEI. The CDR3 is made up of 15 amino acids. Between the trimmed V and J ends, which lost 7 bases and 5 bases, there was a span of 21 bases. Written as DNA, the CDR3 is TGTGCCAGCATGGAGGGGGCGGGGGGAGGTCACGAGCAGTACTTC. It codes for CASMEGAGGGHEQYF.

This clonotype was counted at least ten times. The CDR3 bases are TGCGCCAGCAGCTCGGGGACTAGCGGGAACCAAGAGACCCAGTACTTC. Protein: CASSSGTSGNQETQYF. The chain links TRBV5-1 to TRBJ2-5; 13 bases match TRBD2. The CDR3 loop spans 16 amino acids. Germline V lookup: CDR1 SGHRS, CDR2 YFSETQ. The V and J ends lost 3 bases and 0 bases, in that order; junction bases with no gene match: 2.

The chain has TRBV27 and TRBJ2-2; the match to TRBD2 covers 12 bases. CDR3 length: 16 amino acids. V shed 6 bases and J 4 bases; nucleotides not matched to a gene: 6. In germline, CDR1 is MNHEY, CDR2 SMNVEV (reference sequence). The CDR3 region has the DNA TGTGCCAGCAGACTAGCGGGAGGCCCCAGCACCGGGGAGCTGTTTTTT. It is translated as CASRLAGGPSTGELFF.

V gene TRBV5-1 combines with J gene TRBJ1-1; D call uncertain. Germline V gene data show CDR1 as SGHRS and CDR2 as YFSETQ. This CDR3 has 16 amino acids. V was cut by 0 bases and J by 0 bases, with 12 bases left in between. This CDR3 is CASSLAAVSMNTEAFF. Here the CDR3 DNA reads TGCGCCAGCAGCTTGGCCGCAGTCTCGATGAACACTGAAGCTTTCTTT.

J is TRBJ1-1 and V is TRBV5-1; no definite D call. CDR1 and CDR2 from the germline V gene are SGHRS and YFSETQ. The CDR3 sequence is 15 residues long. V was cut by 7 bases and J by 1 base, with 17 bases left in between. CDR3 amino acids: CASGAGPFPNTEAFF. As DNA, the CDR3 is TGCGCCAGCGGCGCGGGCCCATTCCCGAACACTGAAGCTTTCTTT.

This clonotype occurred a few times. This chain joins TRBV7-2 and TRBJ1-5; possibly TRBD1 for D (6 bases). Trimming pared 5 bases from V and 5 bases from J, leaving 13 bases between. CDR1 is SGHTA, CDR2 FQGNSA, per germline. CDR3 length equals 14 residues. CDR3: CASSAGQSYQPQHF. The DNA of the CDR3 is TGTGCCAGCAGCGCGGGACAAAGTTATCAGCCCCAGCATTTT.

This clonotype has at least ten counts. The genes are TRBV24-1 and TRBJ2-3; 9 nucleotides match TRBD1. J was trimmed by 2 bases and V by 4 bases; bases with no gene match: 6. The CDR3 covers 16 residues. Germline lookup yields CDR1 KGHDR and CDR2 SFDVKD. The CDR3 nucleotides read TGTGCCACCAGTGACTCCGGGACAGGGAACACAGATACGCAGTATTTT. It specifies CATSDSGTGNTDTQYF.

This clonotype was detected ten times or more. A read error may produce the germline difference seen at one junction end. The V call is TRBV20-1, the J call TRBJ1-6, with a tentative D call TRBD1 (5 bases). This CDR3 is 15 amino acids long. Germline CDR1 is DFQATT and CDR2 is SNEGSKA (reference sequence). The CDR3 reads CSARDSTGVYSPLHF. CDR3 nucleotide sequence: TGCAGTGCTCGAGACAGTACCGGGGTCTATTCACCCCTCCACTTT.

This clonotype was seen a handful of times. This sequence joins TRBV20-1 and TRBJ2-3; 11 bases align to TRBD2. Per germline, CDR1 DFQATT and CDR2 SNEGSKA (reference sequence). Trimming at V came to 5 bases and at J to 6 bases, leaving 13 bases not matched to a gene. The CDR3 length is 16 residues. The CDR3 coding sequence is TGCAGTGCTTCCTCCCTACTAGCGGGAGCCTGGGATACGCAGTATTTT. Its protein is CSASSLLAGAWDTQYF.